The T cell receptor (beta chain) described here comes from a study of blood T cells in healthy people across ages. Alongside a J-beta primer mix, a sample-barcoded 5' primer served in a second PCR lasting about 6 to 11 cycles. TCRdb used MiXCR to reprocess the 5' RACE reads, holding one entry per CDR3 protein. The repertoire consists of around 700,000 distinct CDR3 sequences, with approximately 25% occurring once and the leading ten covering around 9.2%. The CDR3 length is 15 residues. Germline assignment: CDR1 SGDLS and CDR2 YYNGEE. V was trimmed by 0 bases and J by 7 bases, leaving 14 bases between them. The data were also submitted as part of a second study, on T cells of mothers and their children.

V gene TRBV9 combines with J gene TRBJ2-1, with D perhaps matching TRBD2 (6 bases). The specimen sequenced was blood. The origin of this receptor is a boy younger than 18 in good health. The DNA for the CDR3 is TGTGCCAGCAGCGTAGGTCCGGGAGCAGTAAATGAGCAGTTCTTC. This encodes CASSVGPGAVNEQFF.